These T cell receptor beta chains were read from a single sample in a study of blood T cell repertoires in COVID-19. Clones were read by immunoSEQ multiplex PCR, and TCRdb kept only the in-frame ones, dropping some. The repertoire holds approximately 220,000 clones, with 80% to 85% as singletons. The specimen was peripheral blood. Receptor source: a man aged 35 to 55 with acute or convalescent COVID-19. Both conserved end residues are part of each CDR3. D genes are given only for firm matches. Not every row has a clone size; where given, it reads once, few, many or a size class.

TRBD1	15	TRBV7-2	TRBJ1-1	-	CASSSWGQVNTEAFF
TRBD1	15	TRBV7-9	TRBJ2-7	-	CASSPGDRGIYEQYF
-	15	TRBV6-8	TRBJ2-5	-	CASSYTWTPQETQYF
-	14	TRBV19	TRBJ1-2	-	CASTSGQGLGGYTF
TRBD1	15	TRBV11-2	TRBJ1-5	once	CASSFGTGRNQPQHF
TRBD1	15	TRBV6-5	TRBJ1-2	-	CASSRTGAGPYGYTF
-	12	TRBV28	TRBJ1-5	-	CASWEGNQPQHF
TRBD2	18	TRBV27	TRBJ2-1	-	CASRGLAGGPYLYNEQFF
-	14	TRBV15	TRBJ1-3	-	CATSRDFEEYTIYF
-	15	TRBV23-1	TRBJ1-4	-	CASSQKPRGNEKLFF
TRBD1	14	TRBV2	TRBJ1-3	-	CASSVFGQGYTIYF
-	15	TRBV5-1	TRBJ2-3	many	CASSLFGTSTDTQYF
-	16	TRBV5-8	TRBJ1-6	-	CASSLRRSRAFRPLHF
-	16	TRBV5-6	TRBJ1-2	-	CASNPPGSALNYGYTF
-	13	TRBV19	TRBJ2-7	-	CASSGDTTYEQYF
-	14	TRBV2	TRBJ2-6	-	CASSKLSGANVLTF
-	12	TRBV5-1	TRBJ1-2	-	CASSPSGDGYTF
-	15	TRBV5-1	TRBJ2-1	-	CASSRGSGYPNEQFF
-	13	TRBV18	TRBJ1-4	-	CASSPRSNEKLFF
-	11	TRBV7-8	TRBJ2-7	-	CASSRLVEQYF
TRBD1	16	TRBV7-9	TRBJ1-1	-	CASSSWTGSGNTEAFF
TRBD1	13	TRBV7-3	TRBJ1-1	-	CASSVGQGDEAFF
-	15	TRBV19	TRBJ1-1	-	CASSNLGHPGTEAFF
-	13	TRBV19	TRBJ1-5	-	CASLGHSNQPQHF
TRBD1	16	TRBV19	TRBJ2-7	-	CASSGGQGSLPYEQYF
-	15	TRBV5-1	TRBJ2-1	-	CASSLLGEDYNEQFF
TRBD2	16	TRBV7-3	TRBJ2-5	-	CASSSSSGSVVETQYF
-	13	TRBV5-4	TRBJ1-1	few	CASSNQGGTEAFF
-	14	TRBV19	TRBJ1-3	-	CASSQGGSGNTIYF
-	12	TRBV11-2	TRBJ1-2	-	CASSSGQSSYTF
TRBD1	12	TRBV2	TRBJ2-7	-	CASSGTGNEQYF
-	10	TRBV4-1	TRBJ2-1	-	CASPDNEQFF
TRBD2	14	TRBV27	TRBJ2-1	few	CASSPRSGRAAQFF
-	11	TRBV19	TRBJ2-3	-	CASSNSDTQYF
TRBD1	14	TRBV27	TRBJ1-2	-	CASSFGTGFTGYTF